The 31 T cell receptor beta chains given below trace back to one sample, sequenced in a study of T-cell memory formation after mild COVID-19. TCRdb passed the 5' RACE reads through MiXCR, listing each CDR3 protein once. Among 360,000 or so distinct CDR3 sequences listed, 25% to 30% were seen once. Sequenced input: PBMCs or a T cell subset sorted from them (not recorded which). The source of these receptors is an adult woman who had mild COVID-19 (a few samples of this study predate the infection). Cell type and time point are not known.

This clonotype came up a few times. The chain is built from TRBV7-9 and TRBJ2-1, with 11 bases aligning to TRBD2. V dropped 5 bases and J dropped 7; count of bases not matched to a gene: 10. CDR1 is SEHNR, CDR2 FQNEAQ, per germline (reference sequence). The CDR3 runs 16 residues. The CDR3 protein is CASSTSTSGRSNEQFF. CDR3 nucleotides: TGTGCCAGCAGCACAAGCACTAGCGGGAGATCGAATGAGCAGTTCTTC.

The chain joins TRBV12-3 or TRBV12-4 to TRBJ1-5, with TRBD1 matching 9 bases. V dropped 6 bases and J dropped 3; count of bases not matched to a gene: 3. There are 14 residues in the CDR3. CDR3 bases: TGTGCCAGCAGAAACAGGGGGCCCAATCAGCCCCAGCATTTT. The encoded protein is CASRNRGPNQPQHF.

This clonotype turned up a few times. CDR3 in amino acids: CAWWAGGQDTQYF. The CDR3 DNA reads as TGTGCCTGGTGGGCGGGGGGCCAAGATACGCAGTATTTT. J is TRBJ2-3 and V is TRBV30; 8 positions agree with TRBD2. The germline gives CDR1 GTSNPN, CDR2 SVGIG (reference sequence). V gave up 5 bases and J gave up 5 bases; unmatched junction bases: 6. The CDR3 consists of 13 residues.

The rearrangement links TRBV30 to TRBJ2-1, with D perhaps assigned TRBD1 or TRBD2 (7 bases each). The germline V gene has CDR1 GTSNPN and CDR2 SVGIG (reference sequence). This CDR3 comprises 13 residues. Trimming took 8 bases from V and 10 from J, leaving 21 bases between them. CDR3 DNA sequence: TGTGCCCGCAGGGGGGGCAGACCGACAGAGCAGTTCTTC. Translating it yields CARRGGRPTEQFF.

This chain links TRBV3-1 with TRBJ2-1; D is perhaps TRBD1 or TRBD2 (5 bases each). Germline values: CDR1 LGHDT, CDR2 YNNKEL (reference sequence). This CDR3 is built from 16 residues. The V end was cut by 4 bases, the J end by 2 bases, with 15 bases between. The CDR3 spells CASSLTAQGAYNEQFF. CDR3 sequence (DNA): TGTGCCAGCAGCCTGACAGCGCAGGGAGCCTACAATGAGCAGTTCTTC.

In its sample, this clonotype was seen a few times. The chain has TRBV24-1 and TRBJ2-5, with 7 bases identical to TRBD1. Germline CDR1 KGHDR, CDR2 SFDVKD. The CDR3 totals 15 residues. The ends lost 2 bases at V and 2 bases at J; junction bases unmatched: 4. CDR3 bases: TGTGCCACCAGTGATTGGACAGGAGGACAAGAGACCCAGTACTTC. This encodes CATSDWTGGQETQYF.

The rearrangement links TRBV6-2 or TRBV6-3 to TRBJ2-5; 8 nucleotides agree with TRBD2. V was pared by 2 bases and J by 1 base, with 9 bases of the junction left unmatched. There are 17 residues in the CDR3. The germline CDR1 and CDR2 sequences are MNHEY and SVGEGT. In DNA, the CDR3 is TGTGCCAGCAGTTACCCCCAGCGGGAGTGGATCCAAGAGACCCAGTACTTC. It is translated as CASSYPQREWIQETQYF.

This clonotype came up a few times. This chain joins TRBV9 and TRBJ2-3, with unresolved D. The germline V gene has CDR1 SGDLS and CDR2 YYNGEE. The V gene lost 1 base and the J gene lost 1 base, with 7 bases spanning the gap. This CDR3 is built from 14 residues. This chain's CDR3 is CASSVLHGTDTQYF. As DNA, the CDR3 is TGTGCCAGCAGCGTACTACACGGCACAGATACGCAGTATTTT.

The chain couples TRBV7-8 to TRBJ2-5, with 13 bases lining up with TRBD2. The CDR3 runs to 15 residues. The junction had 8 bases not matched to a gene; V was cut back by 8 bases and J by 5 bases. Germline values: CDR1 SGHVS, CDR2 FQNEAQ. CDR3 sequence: CASSGTSGARETQYF. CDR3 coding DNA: TGTGCCAGCTCCGGGACTAGCGGGGCTCGGGAGACCCAGTACTTC.

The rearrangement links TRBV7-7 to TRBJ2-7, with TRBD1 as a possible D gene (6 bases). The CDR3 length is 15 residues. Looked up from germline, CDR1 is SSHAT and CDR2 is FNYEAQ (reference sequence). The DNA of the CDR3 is TGTGCTTGCAGCTTAGCGCCAGGGGCTCTGGACGAGCAGTACTTC. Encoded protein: CACSLAPGALDEQYF. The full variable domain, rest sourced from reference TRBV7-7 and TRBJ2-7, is GAGVSQSPRYKVTKRGQDVTLRCDPISSHATLYWYQQALGQGPEFLTYFNYEAQPDKSGLPSDRFSAERPEGSISTLTIQRTEQRDSAMYRCACSLAPGALDEQYFGPGTRLTVT.

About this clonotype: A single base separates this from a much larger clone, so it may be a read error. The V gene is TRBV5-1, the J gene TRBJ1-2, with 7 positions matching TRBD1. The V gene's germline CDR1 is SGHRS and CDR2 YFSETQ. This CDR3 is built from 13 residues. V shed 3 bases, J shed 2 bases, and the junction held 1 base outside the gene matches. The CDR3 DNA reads TGCGCCAGCAGCTGGGGACAGAACTATGGCTACACCTTC. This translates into CASSWGQNYGYTF.

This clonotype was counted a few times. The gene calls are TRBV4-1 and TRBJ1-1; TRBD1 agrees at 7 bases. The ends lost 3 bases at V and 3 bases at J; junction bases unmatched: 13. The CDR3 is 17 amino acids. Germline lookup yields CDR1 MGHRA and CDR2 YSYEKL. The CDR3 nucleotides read TGCGCCAGCAGCCACCCCCCCCGAGGGGGCGAGGACACTGAAGCTTTCTTT. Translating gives CASSHPPRGGEDTEAFF.

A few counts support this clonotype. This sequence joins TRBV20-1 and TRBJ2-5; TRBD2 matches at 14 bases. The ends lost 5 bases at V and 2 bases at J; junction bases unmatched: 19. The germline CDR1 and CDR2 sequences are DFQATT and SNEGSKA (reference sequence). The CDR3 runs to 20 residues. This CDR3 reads CSAHHLPTSGRGGHQETQYF. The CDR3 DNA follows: TGCAGTGCTCACCACCTTCCGACTAGCGGGAGGGGGGGTCATCAAGAGACCCAGTACTTC.

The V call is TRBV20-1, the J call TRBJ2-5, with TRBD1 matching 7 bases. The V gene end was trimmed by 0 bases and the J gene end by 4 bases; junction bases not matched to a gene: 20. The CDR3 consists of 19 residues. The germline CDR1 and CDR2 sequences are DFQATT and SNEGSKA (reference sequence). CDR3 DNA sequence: TGCAGTGCTAGAGATAGAACTCGAGGGACAGTTCTTGAGGGAGAGACCCAGTACTTC. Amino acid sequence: CSARDRTRGTVLEGETQYF.

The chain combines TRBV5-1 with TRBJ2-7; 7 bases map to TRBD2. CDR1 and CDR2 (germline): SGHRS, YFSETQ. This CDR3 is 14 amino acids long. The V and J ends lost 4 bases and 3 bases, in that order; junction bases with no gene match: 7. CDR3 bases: TGCGCCAGCAGCCCGGGGGAGGGAAGCTACGAGCAGTACTTC. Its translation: CASSPGEGSYEQYF.

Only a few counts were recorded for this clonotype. CDR3 protein: CASSATGTSGSYEQYF. CDR3 bases: TGTGCCAGCAGCGCAACCGGGACTAGCGGCTCCTACGAGCAGTACTTC. The rearrangement uses TRBV7-8 and TRBJ2-7, with 11 bases identical to TRBD2. Trimming took 5 bases from V and 0 from J; bases not matched to a gene: 6. This CDR3 is built from 16 residues. The germline gives CDR1 SGHVS, CDR2 FQNEAQ. Variable domain in full (rest from reference TRBV7-8 and TRBJ2-7): GAGVSQSPRYKVAKRGQDVALRCDPISGHVSLFWYQQALGQGPEFLTYFQNEAQLDKSGLPSDRFFAERPEGSVSTLKIQRTQQEDSAVYLCASSATGTSGSYEQYFGPGTRLTVT.

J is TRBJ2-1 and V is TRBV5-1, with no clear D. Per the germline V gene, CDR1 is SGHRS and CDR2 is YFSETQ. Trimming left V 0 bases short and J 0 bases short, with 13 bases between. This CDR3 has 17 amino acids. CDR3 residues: CASSLEIRQYSYNEQFF. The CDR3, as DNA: TGCGCCAGCAGCTTGGAAATTCGGCAGTACTCCTACAATGAGCAGTTCTTC.

In DNA form, the CDR3 reads TGTGCCATCAGTGAGGGGACAGGGACCACGAACTATGGCTACACCTTC. Translated: CAISEGTGTTNYGYTF. V gene TRBV10-3 combines with J gene TRBJ1-2; TRBD1 agrees at 9 bases. CDR1 and CDR2 (germline): ENHRY, SYGVKD. The CDR3 sequence is 16 residues long. The V segment lost 2 bases and the J segment 2 bases; nucleotides outside the gene matches: 6.

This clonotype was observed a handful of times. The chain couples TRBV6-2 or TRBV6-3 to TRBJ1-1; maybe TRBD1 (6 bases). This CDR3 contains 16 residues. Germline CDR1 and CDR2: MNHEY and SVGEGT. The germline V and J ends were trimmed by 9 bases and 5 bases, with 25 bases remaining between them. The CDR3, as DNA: TGTGCCAGGCCTATGGGGGCAGGGTGTGGAAGAACTGAAGCTTTCTTT. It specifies CARPMGAGCGRTEAFF.

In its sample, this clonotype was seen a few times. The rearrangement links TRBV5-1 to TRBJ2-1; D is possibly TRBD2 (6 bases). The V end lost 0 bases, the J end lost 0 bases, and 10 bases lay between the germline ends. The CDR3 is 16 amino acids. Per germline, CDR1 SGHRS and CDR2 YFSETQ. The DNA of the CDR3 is TGCGCCAGCAGCTTGGAAGGAGGGAGCTCCTACAATGAGCAGTTCTTC. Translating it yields CASSLEGGSSYNEQFF.

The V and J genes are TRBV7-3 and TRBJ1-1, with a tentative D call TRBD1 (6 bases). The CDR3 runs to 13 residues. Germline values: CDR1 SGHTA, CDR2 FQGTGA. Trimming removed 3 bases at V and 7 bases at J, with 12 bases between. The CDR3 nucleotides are TGTGCCAGCAGCTTGACGGGGGGCCTTGAAGCTTTCTTT. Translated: CASSLTGGLEAFF.

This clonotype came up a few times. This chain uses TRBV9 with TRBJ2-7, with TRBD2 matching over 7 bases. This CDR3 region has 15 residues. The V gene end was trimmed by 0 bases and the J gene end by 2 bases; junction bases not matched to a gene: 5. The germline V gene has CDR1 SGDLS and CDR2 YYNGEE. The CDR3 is CASSVAGGGTYEQYF. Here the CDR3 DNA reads TGTGCCAGCAGCGTAGCGGGGGGAGGAACCTACGAGCAGTACTTC. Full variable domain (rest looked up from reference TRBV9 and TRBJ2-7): DSGVTQTPKHLITATGQRVTLRCSPRSGDLSVYWYQQSLDQGLQFLIQYYNGEERAKGNILERFSAQQFPDLHSELNLSSLELGDSALYFCASSVAGGGTYEQYFGPGTRLTVT.

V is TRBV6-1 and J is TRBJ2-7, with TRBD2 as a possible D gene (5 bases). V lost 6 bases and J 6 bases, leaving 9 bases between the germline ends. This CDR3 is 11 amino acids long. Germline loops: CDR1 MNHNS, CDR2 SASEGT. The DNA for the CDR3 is TGTGCCAGCAGGGAGGTCGGCGAGCAGTACTTC. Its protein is CASREVGEQYF.

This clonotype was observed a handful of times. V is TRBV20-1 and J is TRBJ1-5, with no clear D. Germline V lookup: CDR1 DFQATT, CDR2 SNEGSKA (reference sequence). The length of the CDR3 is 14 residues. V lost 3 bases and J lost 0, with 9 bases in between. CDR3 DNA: TGCAGTGCTAGTGCTCCTCTTAGCAATCAGCCCCAGCATTTT. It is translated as CSASAPLSNQPQHF.

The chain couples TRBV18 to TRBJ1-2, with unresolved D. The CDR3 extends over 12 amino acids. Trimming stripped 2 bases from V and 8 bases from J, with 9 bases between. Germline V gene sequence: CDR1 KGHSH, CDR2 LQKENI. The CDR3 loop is CASSPDVEGYTF. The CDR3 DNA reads TGTGCCAGCTCACCAGACGTGGAGGGCTACACCTTC.

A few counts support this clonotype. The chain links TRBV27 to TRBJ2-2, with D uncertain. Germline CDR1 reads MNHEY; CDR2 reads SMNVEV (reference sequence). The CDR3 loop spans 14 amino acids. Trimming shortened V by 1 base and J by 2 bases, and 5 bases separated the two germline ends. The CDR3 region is CASSLWPNTGELFF. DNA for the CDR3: TGTGCCAGCAGTTTATGGCCCAACACCGGGGAGCTGTTTTTT.

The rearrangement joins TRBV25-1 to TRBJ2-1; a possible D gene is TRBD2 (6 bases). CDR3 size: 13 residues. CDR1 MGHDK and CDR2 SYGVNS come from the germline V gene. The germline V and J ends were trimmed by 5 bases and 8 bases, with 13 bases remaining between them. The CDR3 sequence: CASSSGVRDEQFF. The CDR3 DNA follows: TGTGCCAGCAGTTCGGGGGTGAGAGATGAGCAGTTCTTC.

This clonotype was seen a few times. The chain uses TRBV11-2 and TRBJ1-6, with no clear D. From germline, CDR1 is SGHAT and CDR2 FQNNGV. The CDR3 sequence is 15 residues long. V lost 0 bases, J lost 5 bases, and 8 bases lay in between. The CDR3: CASSLEPSNNSPLHF. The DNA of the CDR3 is TGTGCCAGCAGCTTAGAACCGAGTAATAATTCACCCCTCCACTTT.

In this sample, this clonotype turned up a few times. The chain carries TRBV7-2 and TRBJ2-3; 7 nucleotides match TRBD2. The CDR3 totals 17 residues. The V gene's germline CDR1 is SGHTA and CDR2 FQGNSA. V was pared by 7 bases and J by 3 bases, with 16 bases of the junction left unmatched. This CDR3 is CASIHSVGGPSTDTQYF. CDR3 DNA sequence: TGTGCCAGCATCCATTCGGTGGGAGGGCCCTCGACAGATACGCAGTATTTT.

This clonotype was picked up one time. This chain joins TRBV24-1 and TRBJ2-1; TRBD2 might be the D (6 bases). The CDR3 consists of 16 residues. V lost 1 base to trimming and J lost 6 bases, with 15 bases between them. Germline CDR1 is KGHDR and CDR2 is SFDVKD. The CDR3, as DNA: TGTGCCACCAGTGATTTTGGGACCCACGGGGGCAATGAGCAGTTCTTC. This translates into CATSDFGTHGGNEQFF.

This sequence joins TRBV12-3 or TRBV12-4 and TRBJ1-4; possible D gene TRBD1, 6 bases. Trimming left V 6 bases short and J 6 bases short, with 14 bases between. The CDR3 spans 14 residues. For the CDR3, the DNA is TGTGCCAGCAGGACGGACAGCGGATATGAAAAACTGTTTTTT. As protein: CASRTDSGYEKLFF.